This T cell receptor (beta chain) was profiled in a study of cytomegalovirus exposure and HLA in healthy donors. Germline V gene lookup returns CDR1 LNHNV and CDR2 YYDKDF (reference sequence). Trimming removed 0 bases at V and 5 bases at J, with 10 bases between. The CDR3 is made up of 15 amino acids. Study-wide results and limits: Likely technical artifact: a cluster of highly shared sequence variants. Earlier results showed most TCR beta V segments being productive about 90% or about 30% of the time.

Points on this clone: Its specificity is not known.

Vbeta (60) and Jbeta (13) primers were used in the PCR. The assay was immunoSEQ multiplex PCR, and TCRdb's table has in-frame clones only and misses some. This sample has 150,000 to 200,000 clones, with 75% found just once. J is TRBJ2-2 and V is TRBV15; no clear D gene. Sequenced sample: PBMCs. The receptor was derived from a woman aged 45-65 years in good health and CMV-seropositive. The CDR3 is CATSRDGGLTGELFF. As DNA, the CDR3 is TGTGCCACCAGCAGAGATGGCGGATTAACCGGGGAGCTGTTTTTT.